The 4 T cell receptor beta chains given below trace back to one sample, sequenced in a study of cytomegalovirus exposure and HLA in healthy donors. With 60 Vbeta and 13 Jbeta primers, the PCR was carried out. Data came from immunoSEQ multiplex PCR; TCRdb stores just in-frame clones and leaves some out. The sample includes around 140,000 clones, 80% of them seen just once. Sequencing was carried out using PBMCs. Receptor source: a man between 40 and 49 years old in good health and CMV-seronegative.

This chain uses TRBV14 with TRBJ2-7; 7 bases match TRBD1. The V and J ends lost 4 bases and 5 bases, in that order; junction bases with no gene match: 11. The CDR3 length is 15 residues. From germline, CDR1 is SGHDN and CDR2 FVKESK. CDR3 nucleotide sequence: TGTGCCAGCAGCCGACAAATAGACAGGGTCCACGAGCAGTACTTC. The encoded protein is CASSRQIDRVHEQYF.

The chain couples TRBV28 to TRBJ1-1, with TRBD1 as a possible D gene (6 bases). The CDR3 is 15 residues long. CDR1 and CDR2 (germline): MDHEN, SYDVKM. The ends were cut back, 6 bases at V and 4 bases at J, with 18 bases in the middle. The DNA for the CDR3 is TGTGCCAGCAGCCCCGTACAGGGTTTCTCCACTGAAGCTTTCTTT. It encodes CASSPVQGFSTEAFF. Complete variable domain (other parts from reference TRBV28 and TRBJ1-1): DVKVTQSSRYLVKRTGEKVFLECVQDMDHENMFWYRQDPGLGLRLIYFSYDVKMKEKGDIPEGYSVSREKKERFSLILESASTNQTSMYLCASSPVQGFSTEAFFGQGTRLTVV.

The chain links TRBV6-1 to TRBJ1-5; D unresolved. With 5 bases removed from V and 15 bases from J, the gap between germline ends came to 17 bases. The germline gives CDR1 MNHNS, CDR2 SASEGT. This CDR3 is 12 amino acids long. The CDR3 region is CASSTDTYLSHF. CDR3 nucleotides: TGTGCCAGCAGTACCGACACGTACCTCTCGCATTTT.

This clone occurred once. The chain links TRBV5-1 to TRBJ2-5; TRBD1 matches at 8 bases. The CDR3 contains 13 residues. Germline CDR1 is SGHRS and CDR2 is YFSETQ. Trimming removed 4 bases from V and 2 bases from J; junction bases left unmatched: 1. CDR3 sequence (DNA): TGCGCCAGCAGCCGACAGGGGCAAGAGACCCAGTACTTC. Protein product: CASSRQGQETQYF.